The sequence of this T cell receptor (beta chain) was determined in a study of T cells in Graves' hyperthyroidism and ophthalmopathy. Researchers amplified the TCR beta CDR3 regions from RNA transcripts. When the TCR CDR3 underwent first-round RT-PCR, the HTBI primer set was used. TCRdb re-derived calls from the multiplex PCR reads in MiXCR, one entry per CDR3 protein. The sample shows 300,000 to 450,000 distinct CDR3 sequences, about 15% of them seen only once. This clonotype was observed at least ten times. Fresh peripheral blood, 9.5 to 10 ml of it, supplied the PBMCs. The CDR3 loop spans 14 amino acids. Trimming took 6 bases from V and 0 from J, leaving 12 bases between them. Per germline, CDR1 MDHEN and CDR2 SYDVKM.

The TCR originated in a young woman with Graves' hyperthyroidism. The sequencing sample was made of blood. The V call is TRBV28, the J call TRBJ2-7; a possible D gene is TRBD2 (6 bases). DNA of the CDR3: TGTGCCAGCAGGGTTAGCGGAAGCTCCTACGAGCAGTACTTC. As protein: CASRVSGSSYEQYF.